The clone carrying this T cell receptor beta chain was counted between two and nine times. This entry is derived from a study of spatial heterogeneity in lung cancer. V shed 3 bases, J shed 5 bases, and the junction held 9 bases outside the gene matches. Per germline, CDR1 DFQATT and CDR2 SNEGSKA (reference sequence). The CDR3 runs to 14 residues. One entry per CDR3 protein results from TCRdb running MiXCR on the 5' RACE reads. Among more than 65,000 distinct CDR3 sequences, over 10% were seen once, and the ten largest hold 4.6%. Specified time point: sample taken at primary tumor resection. The input material, whole RNA from tumor, nontumor lung or frozen PBMC, was sequenced unsorted. The 55 to 90 donors had untreated early-stage non-small cell lung cancer.

The sequence came from a male donor with early-stage non-small cell lung cancer. The chain carries TRBV20-1 and TRBJ2-7; 8 bases are shared with TRBD2. The sample here was PBMCs, taken at surgery. CDR3 nucleotide sequence: TGCAGTGCTAGGACCGGGACTAGTGCTAACGAGCAGTACTTC. Translation: CSARTGTSANEQYF.